This TCR beta chain came from a study of spatial heterogeneity in lung cancer. This clonotype has only a few counts. Regarding time point: sample taken at primary tumor resection. Tumor, nontumor lung or frozen PBMC supplied whole RNA, sequenced without sorting. The V gene end was trimmed by 3 bases and the J gene end by 7 bases; junction bases not matched to a gene: 5. The CDR3 runs to 14 residues. Germline V gene lookup returns CDR1 LNHDA and CDR2 SQIVND (reference sequence). In TCRdb, the 5' RACE reads were re-called with MiXCR into one record per CDR3 protein. The sample consists of about 85,000 distinct CDR3 sequences, under 25% of them appearing once.

The TCR originated in a male donor with early-stage non-small cell lung cancer. The rearrangement joins TRBV19 to TRBJ1-5, with TRBD1 matching over 8 bases. This material consisted of PBMCs, taken at surgery. DNA for the CDR3: TGTGCCAGTAGTATGTCAGGGGGCGAGCAGCCCCAGCATTTT. As protein: CASSMSGGEQPQHF. Looking up the rest from reference TRBV19 and TRBJ1-5 gives the full variable domain: DGGITQSPKYLFRKEGQNVTLSCEQNLNHDAMYWYRQDPGQGLRLIYYSQIVNDFQKGDIAEGYSVSREKKESFPLTVTSAQKNPTAFYLCASSMSGGEQPQHFGDGTRLSIL.